A single sample gave rise to the 24 T cell receptor beta chains below, sequenced in a study of stem cell transplantation in POMP-related autoinflammatory disease. Sequenced by immunoSEQ multiplex PCR; TCRdb stores in-frame clones only, minus some. The sample yields roughly 68,000 clones, approximately 91% seen once. The specimen was CD4+ T cells from PBMCs, collected after stem cell transplantation. The receptors originated from a human patient with POMP-related autoinflammation and immune dysregulation (PRAID). Some T cells may be graft donor cells.

The chain recombines TRBV4-1 with TRBJ2-5, with D maybe TRBD1 (6 bases). V was pared by 1 base and J by 5 bases, with 26 bases between. Germline V gene lookup returns CDR1 MGHRA and CDR2 YSYEKL. This CDR3 is 19 amino acids long. The CDR3 loop reads CASSQGGASGHPIVETQYF. Written as DNA, the CDR3 is TGCGCCAGCAGCCAAGGGGGAGCCTCGGGACACCCGATTGTGGAGACCCAGTACTTC.

This clone has a handful of counts. This chain joins TRBV15 and TRBJ1-5; D remains unclear. The CDR3 runs to 19 residues. Trimming took 2 bases from V and 7 from J, leaving 27 bases between them. Per the germline V gene, CDR1 is LNHNV and CDR2 is YYDKDF (reference sequence). The CDR3 loop reads CATSRIPDPQRAQWQPQHF. The CDR3 DNA reads TGTGCCACCAGCAGAATACCCGACCCCCAACGGGCCCAATGGCAGCCCCAGCATTTT.

The rearrangement joins TRBV6-1 to TRBJ2-4; D possibly corresponds to TRBD2 (6 bases). The CDR3 contains 15 residues. V was cut by 3 bases and J by 0 bases, with 9 bases left in between. Germline-derived CDR1 and CDR2 are MNHNS and SASEGT. The CDR3 here is CASSDMGLAKNIQYF. CDR3 in DNA: TGTGCCAGCAGTGATATGGGACTAGCCAAAAACATTCAGTACTTC.

J is TRBJ2-1 and V is TRBV5-4; D unresolved. The CDR3 runs to 13 residues. The germline CDR1 and CDR2 sequences are SGHNT and YYREEE (reference sequence). V shed 5 bases and J shed 5 bases, with 11 bases lying between them. The CDR3 protein is CASSLAWDNEQFF. The CDR3 DNA sequence: TGTGCCAGCAGTTTAGCCTGGGACAATGAGCAGTTCTTC. The variable domain in full, with the rest retrieved from reference TRBV5-4 and TRBJ2-1, is ETGVTQSPTHLIKTRGQQVTLRCSSQSGHNTVSWYQQALGQGPQFIFQYYREEENGRGNFPPRFSGLQFPNYSSELNVNALELDDSALYLCASSLAWDNEQFFGPGTRLTVL.

V usage is TRBV11-2 and J usage is TRBJ2-5, with D perhaps TRBD2 (6 bases). Trimming removed 6 bases from V and 5 bases from J, with 22 bases in between. CDR3 size: 16 residues. The germline V gene has CDR1 SGHAT and CDR2 FQNNGV. CDR3 in DNA: TGTGCCAGCAGTTTCGCGCCGGGCGGGGCGGGGGAGACCCAGTACTTC. Amino acid sequence: CASSFAPGGAGETQYF.

This clone was counted between two and nine times. The chain uses TRBV7-2 and TRBJ2-3; 7 bases are shared with TRBD2. CDR3 length: 15 amino acids. CDR1 SGHTA and CDR2 FQGNSA come from the germline V gene. V dropped 5 bases and J dropped 0; count of bases not matched to a gene: 5. The CDR3 reads CASSVGLVSTDTQYF. In DNA form, the CDR3 reads TGTGCCAGCAGCGTCGGACTAGTGAGCACAGATACGCAGTATTTT.

V gene TRBV6-5 combines with J gene TRBJ2-7; 9 bases are shared with TRBD1. This CDR3 contains 15 residues. Germline CDR1 reads MNHEY; CDR2 reads SVGAGI. The ends lost 6 bases at V and 0 bases at J; junction bases unmatched: 6. The CDR3 sequence: CASRTGQGFSYEQYV. In nucleotides, the CDR3 is TGTGCCAGCAGGACGGGACAGGGCTTCTCCTACGAGCAGTACGTC.

The genes are TRBV5-1 and TRBJ1-6; 9 bases map to TRBD1. The CDR3 spans 15 residues. Germline CDR1 SGHRS, CDR2 YFSETQ. V was pared by 4 bases and J by 16 bases, with 15 bases of the junction left unmatched. The CDR3 bases are TGCGCCAGCAGCCCACCGGGACAGGGTTTTAACGAGCTCCACTTT. It translates to CASSPPGQGFNELHF.

In DNA, the CDR3 is TGTGCCAGCAGTTACTCGAAGCTGGGGAAGTACGAGCAGTACGTC. Translating gives CASSYSKLGKYEQYV. V and J are TRBV6-5 and TRBJ2-7; D is ambiguous. The CDR3 runs to 15 residues. Trimming removed 0 bases at V and 4 bases at J, with 13 bases between. Germline V gene lookup returns CDR1 MNHEY and CDR2 SVGAGI.

CDR3 sequence: CASSPFQGNTQYF. In nucleotides, the CDR3 is TGTGCCAGCAGTCCATTCCAGGGAAATACGCAGTATTTT. The chain recombines TRBV14 with TRBJ2-3, with D possibly matching TRBD1 (5 bases). From germline, CDR1 is SGHDN and CDR2 FVKESK. The CDR3 is 13 residues long. V was cut by 6 bases and J by 7 bases, with 14 bases left in between.

The CDR3 region is CASSVQGGLYEQYF. The CDR3 DNA is TGTGCCAGCAGCGTACAGGGGGGGCTCTACGAGCAGTACTTC. The rearrangement links TRBV6-2 or TRBV6-3 to TRBJ2-7, with D perhaps TRBD1 (8 bases). The length of the CDR3 is 14 residues. In germline, CDR1 is MNHEY, CDR2 SVGEGT. V was clipped by 6 bases and J by 3 bases, with 15 bases between them.

The V and J genes are TRBV18 and TRBJ1-5; possible D gene TRBD1, 5 bases. V lost 3 bases, J lost 3 bases, and 12 bases lay in between. The CDR3 covers 15 residues. Germline assignment: CDR1 KGHSH and CDR2 LQKENI. The CDR3 coding sequence is TGTGCCAGCTCACCGACTCGACAGTACAATCAGCCCCAGCATTTT. Encoded protein: CASSPTRQYNQPQHF. Filled out from reference TRBV18 and TRBJ1-5, the complete variable domain reads NAGVMQNPRHLVRRRGQEARLRCSPMKGHSHVYWYRQLPEEGLKFMVYLQKENIIDESGMPKERFSAEFPKEGPSILRIQQVVRGDSAAYFCASSPTRQYNQPQHFGDGTRLSIL.

The chain employs TRBV5-1 and TRBJ2-5, with a weak D call TRBD1 (7 bases). Trimming pared 4 bases from V and 2 bases from J, leaving 21 bases between. Germline V CDR1 and CDR2: SGHRS, YFSETQ. This CDR3 is 17 amino acids long. CDR3 DNA: TGCGCCAGCAGCGCTCCCCGGCAGGGGGGCGGGCAAGAGACCCAGTACTTC. Protein: CASSAPRQGGGQETQYF.

The chain is built from TRBV25-1 and TRBJ2-5; TRBD1 matches 7 bases. The CDR3 is 16 amino acids. V shed 1 base and J 0 bases; nucleotides not matched to a gene: 5. From germline, CDR1 is MGHDK and CDR2 SYGVNS. CDR3 residues: CASSESGRGYQETQYF. CDR3 nucleotide sequence: TGTGCCAGCAGTGAATCGGGCAGGGGGTACCAAGAGACCCAGTACTTC.

The chain couples TRBV6-5 to TRBJ2-7, with 8 nucleotides matching TRBD1. Trimming at V came to 0 bases and at J to 2 bases, leaving 0 bases not matched to a gene. Germline CDR1 and CDR2: MNHEY and SVGAGI. The CDR3 consists of 14 residues. The CDR3 DNA reads TGTGCCAGCAGTTACTCGACAGGGGCCTACGAGCAGTACTTC. Its protein product is CASSYSTGAYEQYF.

The V and J genes are TRBV7-8 and TRBJ2-1; the D gene could be TRBD1 or TRBD2 (10 bases each). V gave up 5 bases and J gave up 6 bases, with 29 bases separating them. Germline CDR1 SGHVS, CDR2 FQNEAQ. The CDR3 has 19 residues. The chain's CDR3 is CASSPGTGVLAGEGNEQFF. The CDR3 DNA is TGTGCCAGCAGCCCAGGGACAGGGGTTCTAGCGGGAGAGGGCAATGAGCAGTTCTTC.

In this sample, this clone turned up once. The gene calls are TRBV5-1 and TRBJ2-7, with D hard to call. Germline V gives CDR1 SGHRS, CDR2 YFSETQ. Trimming shortened V by 4 bases and J by 5 bases, and 19 bases separated the two germline ends. The length of the CDR3 is 15 residues. The CDR3 loop is CASSLLVGKVDEQYF. The CDR3 bases are TGCGCCAGCAGCCTTTTGGTAGGGAAAGTCGACGAGCAGTACTTC.

The chain uses TRBV5-1 and TRBJ2-2; D possibly uses TRBD1 or TRBD2 (6 bases each). V was shortened by 2 bases and J by 6 bases, with 8 bases between the two germline ends. This CDR3 has 13 residues. Germline assignment: CDR1 SGHRS and CDR2 YFSETQ. Written as DNA, the CDR3 is TGCGCCAGCAGCTTAGGGGGGCCCGGGGAGCTGTTTTTT. This encodes CASSLGGPGELFF.

The rearrangement links TRBV18 to TRBJ1-3; D remains ambiguous. Trimming cost V 2 bases and J 0 bases, with 8 bases left between them. This CDR3 region has 15 residues. Germline CDR1 is KGHSH and CDR2 is LQKENI. CDR3 loop: CASSPRPSSGNTIYF. In DNA, the CDR3 is TGTGCCAGCTCACCAAGGCCATCCTCTGGAAACACCATATATTTT.

This rearrangement joins TRBV5-1 to TRBJ2-3; D perhaps matches TRBD2 (5 bases). This CDR3 region has 14 residues. V was trimmed by 4 bases and J by 5 bases, leaving 14 bases between them. Germline V gives CDR1 SGHRS, CDR2 YFSETQ. CDR3 nucleotide sequence: TGCGCCAGCAGCATGGGAGATGCGGGAGATACGCAGTATTTT. Its translation: CASSMGDAGDTQYF.

This sequence joins TRBV28 and TRBJ2-2, with D possibly being TRBD1 (5 bases). Trimming left V 3 bases short and J 0 bases short, with 8 bases between. The CDR3 loop spans 15 amino acids. The germline V gene encodes CDR1 MDHEN and CDR2 SYDVKM. CDR3 sequence reads: CASSFLGANTGELFF. CDR3 nucleotide sequence: TGTGCCAGCAGTTTCTTAGGGGCGAACACCGGGGAGCTGTTTTTT.

This clone was recorded a few times. The V call is TRBV2, the J call TRBJ1-3; D ambiguous. CDR1 is SNHLY and CDR2 is FYNNEI in the germline V gene. The CDR3 extends over 14 amino acids. Trimming took off 4 bases at V and 3 bases at J, with 10 bases between the two ends. CDR3 loop: CASSVNALGNTIYF. CDR3 bases: TGTGCCAGCAGTGTAAACGCTCTTGGAAACACCATATATTTT.

This CDR3 is CASRGNSYEQYF. The CDR3 bases are TGTGCCAGCAGGGGCAACTCCTACGAGCAGTACTTC. The rearrangement uses TRBV28 and TRBJ2-7; D not certain. From germline, CDR1 is MDHEN and CDR2 SYDVKM. This CDR3 has 12 residues. Deletions cut 6 bases from V and 0 bases from J, with 6 bases between.

J is TRBJ2-5 and V is TRBV27; D ambiguous. CDR1 is MNHEY and CDR2 is SMNVEV in the germline V gene (reference sequence). Between the trimmed V and J ends, which lost 6 bases and 0 bases, there was a span of 11 bases. The CDR3 is made up of 14 amino acids. CDR3 nucleotide sequence: TGTGCCAGCAGCCCATACAGAAACCAAGAGACCCAGTACTTC. This codes for CASSPYRNQETQYF.